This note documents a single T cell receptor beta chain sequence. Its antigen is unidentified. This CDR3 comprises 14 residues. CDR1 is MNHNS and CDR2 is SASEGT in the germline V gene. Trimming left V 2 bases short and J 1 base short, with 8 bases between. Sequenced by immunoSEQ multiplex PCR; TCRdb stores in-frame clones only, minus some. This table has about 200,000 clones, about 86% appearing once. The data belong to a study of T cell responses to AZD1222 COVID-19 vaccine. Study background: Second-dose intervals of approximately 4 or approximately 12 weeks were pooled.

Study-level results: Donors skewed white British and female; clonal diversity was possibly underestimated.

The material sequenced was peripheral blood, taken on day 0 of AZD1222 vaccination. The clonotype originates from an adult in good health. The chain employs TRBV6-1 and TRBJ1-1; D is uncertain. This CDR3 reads CASSELAGNTEAFF. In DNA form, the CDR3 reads TGTGCCAGCAGTGAATTGGCAGGGAACACTGAAGCTTTCTTT.